The 21 T cell receptor beta chains below come from one sample, sequenced in a study of cytomegalovirus exposure and HLA in healthy donors (dated by TCRdb to 2016 to 2017). Receptor libraries were prepared by the immunoSEQ multiplex PCR assay. A mixture of 60 forward primers for TCR Vbeta segments and 13 reverse primers for TCR Jbeta segments was used in the multiplex PCR. Imported from immuneACCESS, the table was reduced by TCRdb to in-frame sequences with V and J called. These copies leave out some clones; in studies compared against another copy, an unresolved V gene accounts for under half, and the cause of the remainder is not known. Recorded for this sample are under 90,000 clones; 77% of them occurred a single time. The leading ten clones occupy roughly 3.2% of the sample. Sequenced sample: PBMCs. The receptor source for this set is a man aged 50-59 years in good health and CMV-seropositive.

This chain joins TRBV7-2 and TRBJ2-4; weak D call: TRBD1 (6 bases). Germline-derived CDR1 and CDR2 are SGHTA and FQGNSA. V lost 0 bases to trimming and J lost 16 bases, with 25 bases between them. There are 16 residues in the CDR3. The chain's CDR3 is CASSLAPAGVNVSGYF. DNA of the CDR3: TGTGCCAGCAGCTTAGCGCCAGCAGGGGTAAATGTGTCGGGCTACTTC.

V gene TRBV6-5 combines with J gene TRBJ1-1; 8 nucleotides line up with TRBD1. This CDR3 is 13 amino acids long. The trim removed 5 bases at V and 1 base at J, leaving 0 bases unmatched. CDR1 and CDR2 from the germline V gene are MNHEY and SVGAGI. The CDR3 region is CASSTGGNTEAFF. As DNA, the CDR3 is TGTGCCAGCAGTACAGGGGGGAACACTGAAGCTTTCTTT.

DNA of the CDR3: TGTGCCAGTAGCCCCAGGGGGGCGGGAGGGCCACATACGCAGTATTTT. Protein: CASSPRGAGGPHTQYF. The rearrangement joins TRBV19 to TRBJ2-3, with 9 nucleotides matching TRBD2. V lost 6 bases to trimming and J lost 7 bases; unmatched junction nucleotides: 14. Germline lookup yields CDR1 LNHDA and CDR2 SQIVND (reference sequence). The CDR3 has 16 amino acids.

The rearrangement links TRBV7-9 to TRBJ2-3, with 9 positions matching TRBD2. The CDR3 has 16 amino acids. Per the germline V gene, CDR1 is SEHNR and CDR2 is FQNEAQ (reference sequence). Losses at the gene ends were 1 base for V and 4 bases for J; bases not matched to a gene: 6. The CDR3 DNA sequence: TGTGCCAGCAGCTTAGGGCTAGCGGGACCCCCAGATACGCAGTATTTT. This translates into CASSLGLAGPPDTQYF.

The chain joins TRBV4-3 to TRBJ2-2, with TRBD1 matching 9 bases. The CDR3 is 16 residues long. The J segment lost 2 bases and the V segment lost 2 bases, leaving 3 bases of the junction unmatched. Germline V gives CDR1 LGHNA, CDR2 YSLEER. The DNA of the CDR3 is TGCGCCAGCAGCCAACTGGGACAGGGTAACACCGGGGAGCTGTTTTTT. This codes for CASSQLGQGNTGELFF.

This chain joins TRBV12-5 and TRBJ2-7, with TRBD1 identical over 10 bases. Trimming took 7 bases from V and 5 from J; bases not matched to a gene: 2. From germline, CDR1 is LGHNT and CDR2 FRNRAP. CDR3 length equals 12 residues. CDR3 coding DNA: TGTGCTAGTGAAGGACAGGGGGACGAGCAGTACTTC. Encoded protein: CASEGQGDEQYF.

The genes are TRBV18 and TRBJ2-1; D is unresolved. Germline V gene data show CDR1 as KGHSH and CDR2 as LQKENI. CDR3 length: 15 amino acids. V lost 2 bases and J lost 0, with 8 bases in between. The CDR3 is CASSPIKSSYNEQFF. The CDR3 nucleotides are TGTGCCAGCTCACCAATCAAGAGCTCCTACAATGAGCAGTTCTTC.

This clone showed up just once. The chain couples TRBV29-1 to TRBJ1-1, with D unresolved. The ends were cut back, 4 bases at V and 2 bases at J, with 8 bases in the middle. The CDR3 has 12 residues. Germline CDR1 and CDR2: SQVTM and ANQGSEA. CDR3 in amino acids: CSVVVVNTEAFF. In nucleotides, the CDR3 is TGCAGCGTTGTGGTAGTAAACACTGAAGCTTTCTTT. The entire variable domain, with the rest obtained from reference TRBV29-1 and TRBJ1-1, is as follows: SAVISQKPSRDICQRGTSLTIQCQVDSQVTMMFWYRQQPGQSLTLIATANQGSEATYESGFVIDKFPISRPNLTFSTLTVSNMSPEDSSIYLCSVVVVNTEAFFGQGTRLTVV.

This clone has just one count. This sequence joins TRBV7-3 and TRBJ2-1, with D possibly matching TRBD1 (6 bases). The CDR3 has 12 amino acids. V gave up 5 bases and J gave up 15 bases, with 17 bases separating them. Looked up from germline, CDR1 is SGHTA and CDR2 is FQGTGA. DNA for the CDR3: TGTGCCAGCAGCCGTGCAGACAGGCGACTGTTCTTC. As protein: CASSRADRRLFF.

CDR3 coding DNA: TGCGCCAGCAGCCAAGGCTCGGGGGGTACGCAGTATTTT. Its translation is CASSQGSGGTQYF. V gene TRBV4-3 combines with J gene TRBJ2-3; TRBD2 matches 7 bases. The CDR3 sequence is 13 residues long. Germline-derived CDR1 and CDR2 are LGHNA and YSLEER. Trimming removed 1 base from V and 8 bases from J; junction bases left unmatched: 3.

This chain links TRBV7-9 with TRBJ2-5, with D perhaps TRBD2 (6 bases). CDR1 is SEHNR, CDR2 FQNEAQ, per germline (reference sequence). V was trimmed by 4 bases and J by 0 bases, leaving 9 bases between them. This CDR3 is 14 amino acids long. In DNA form, the CDR3 reads TGTGCCAGCAGCTCGGGGACTTACCAAGAGACCCAGTACTTC. Protein product: CASSSGTYQETQYF. Looking up the rest from reference TRBV7-9 and TRBJ2-5 gives the full variable domain: DTGVSQNPRHKITKRGQNVTFRCDPISEHNRLYWYRQTLGQGPEFLTYFQNEAQLEKSRLLSDRFSAERPKGSFSTLEIQRTEQGDSAMYLCASSSGTYQETQYFGPGTRLLVL.

In its sample, this clone was seen a few times. The V and J genes are TRBV2 and TRBJ2-1, with 7 bases lining up with TRBD2. V shed 4 bases, J shed 9 bases, and the junction held 0 bases outside the gene matches. Germline CDR1 SNHLY, CDR2 FYNNEI. The length of the CDR3 is 11 residues. The CDR3 coding sequence is TGTGCCAGCAGTGGGGAGGGTGAGCAGTTCTTC. Translated: CASSGEGEQFF.

The chain has TRBV19 and TRBJ1-1, with no clear D. This CDR3 spans 18 amino acids. CDR1 LNHDA and CDR2 SQIVND come from the germline V gene (reference sequence). The V end lost 3 bases, the J end lost 0 bases, and 20 bases lay between the germline ends. The CDR3 is CASSILPGSSAMNTEAFF. In DNA form, the CDR3 reads TGTGCCAGTAGTATCCTCCCCGGGAGTAGCGCCATGAACACTGAAGCTTTCTTT.

This chain joins TRBV7-2 and TRBJ2-7; no clear D gene. Germline V lookup: CDR1 SGHTA, CDR2 FQGNSA. V shed 4 bases and J shed 1 base, with 8 bases lying between them. The CDR3 sequence is 13 residues long. As DNA, the CDR3 is TGTGCCAGCAGCTACGCGAGTTCCTACGAGCAGTACTTC. Translating it yields CASSYASSYEQYF.

This chain connects TRBV10-3 to TRBJ2-2; 10 positions agree with TRBD2. This CDR3 has 14 amino acids. V lost 5 bases to trimming and J lost 5 bases; unmatched junction nucleotides: 2. From germline, CDR1 is ENHRY and CDR2 SYGVKD. The CDR3 DNA sequence: TGTGCCATCAGTTCTAGCGGGGGAACCGGGGAGCTGTTTTTT. Protein: CAISSSGGTGELFF.

The chain recombines TRBV14 with TRBJ2-3; 11 bases are shared with TRBD2. The CDR3 contains 17 residues. The V and J ends lost 2 bases and 5 bases, in that order; junction bases with no gene match: 9. From germline, CDR1 is SGHDN and CDR2 FVKESK. The CDR3 sequence: CASSQKTSGRLVDTQYF. The DNA of the CDR3 is TGTGCCAGCAGCCAAAAAACTAGCGGGAGATTGGTAGATACGCAGTATTTT.

The chain joins TRBV15 to TRBJ1-1; D unresolved. V was clipped by 1 base and J by 3 bases, with 12 bases between them. CDR3 length equals 15 residues. Germline assignment: CDR1 LNHNV and CDR2 YYDKDF (reference sequence). The CDR3 reads CATSRAGIKDTEAFF. The DNA for the CDR3 is TGTGCCACCAGCAGAGCGGGGATCAAGGACACTGAAGCTTTCTTT.

The V call is TRBV6-5, the J call TRBJ2-7; 9 positions agree with TRBD1. The V gene end was trimmed by 8 bases and the J gene end by 4 bases; junction bases not matched to a gene: 3. CDR3 size: 12 residues. From germline, CDR1 is MNHEY and CDR2 SVGAGI. DNA for the CDR3: TGTGCCAGCGGGACAGGGAGGTACGAGCAGTACTTC. Its translation: CASGTGRYEQYF.

On this clone: An end of the junction differs from the germline gene, which may be a read error. The chain uses TRBV6-4 and TRBJ2-6; D may be TRBD1 (5 bases). The length of the CDR3 is 16 residues. The germline CDR1 and CDR2 sequences are MRHNA and SNTAGT. CDR3 residues: CASSDGVQSGANGLTF. Here the CDR3 DNA reads TGTGCCAGCAGTGACGGGGTGCAATCTGGGGCCAACGGCCTGACTTTC.

This sequence joins TRBV5-1 and TRBJ1-5; tentatively, D is TRBD1 (5 bases). The CDR3 length is 13 residues. V gave up 4 bases and J gave up 7 bases, with 12 bases separating them. Germline CDR1 SGHRS, CDR2 YFSETQ. The CDR3 region is CASSPMGGQPQHF. In DNA form, the CDR3 reads TGCGCCAGCAGCCCCATGGGGGGACAGCCCCAGCATTTT.

The rearrangement links TRBV9 to TRBJ2-2; possible D gene TRBD1, 6 bases. V was pared by 3 bases and J by 3 bases, with 9 bases between. This CDR3 spans 14 amino acids. Germline V gene data show CDR1 as SGDLS and CDR2 as YYNGEE. CDR3 residues: CASSADSHTGELFF. CDR3 nucleotides: TGTGCCAGCAGCGCGGACAGCCACACCGGGGAGCTGTTTTTT.